A selection of T cell receptor beta chains follows, all from one sample in a study of blood T cell repertoires in COVID-19. Clones were sequenced by immunoSEQ multiplex PCR, and TCRdb holds only the in-frame ones, with some missing. The table shows some 390,000 clones, with around nine tenths occurring only once. The specimen was PBMCs or T cells enriched from blood (not recorded which). These receptors originate from a woman under 40 who had recovered from COVID-19. The CDR3 runs from the conserved cysteine through the conserved F or W. The D gene is left open where the match is weak. Only some rows state a clone size, as once, few, many or a class for expanded clones.

j_gene | abundance | d_gene | v_gene | CDR3nt | CDR3aa
TRBJ1-6 | - | - | TRBV1 | TGCACCAGCAGCCAAGTTGAAGAGACAGGGACTTTCTCCTATAATTCACCCCTCCACTTT | CTSSQVEETGTFSYNSPLHF
TRBJ1-2 | - | - | TRBV3-1/TRBV3-2 | TGTGCCAGCAGCCACACAGGCGGACAGCGCGGCTATGGCTACACCTTC | CASSHTGGQRGYGYTF
TRBJ1-5 | - | - | TRBV28 | TGTGCCAGCAGTTCCCCCAGGGGCCCCTATAGCAATCAGCCCCAGCATTTT | CASSSPRGPYSNQPQHF
TRBJ1-5 | once | TRBD1 | TRBV9 | TGTGCCAGCAGCCCGGCAGGGGGAAATCAGCCCCAGCATTTT | CASSPAGGNQPQHF
TRBJ2-5 | - | TRBD2 | TRBV5-4 | TGTGCCAGCAGCTCCGGGACTAGCGGAGAGACCCAGTACTTC | CASSSGTSGETQYF
TRBJ1-2 | few | - | TRBV7-2 | TGTGCCAGCAGCTTAGACGGTGACAGGAGGGGCTACACCTTC | CASSLDGDRRGYTF
TRBJ2-6 | - | TRBD1 | TRBV7-3 | TGTGCCAGCAGCTTGACAGGGTTAACCTCTGGGGCCAACGTCCTGACTTTC | CASSLTGLTSGANVLTF
TRBJ2-3 | once | TRBD2 | TRBV27 | TGTGCCAGCAACAAACTAGCGCGAAGCACAGATACGCAGTATTTT | CASNKLARSTDTQYF
TRBJ1-4 | - | - | TRBV5-5 | TGTGCCAGCAGCTTCGGGGGGGTAGCAACTAATGAAAAACTGTTTTTT | CASSFGGVATNEKLFF
TRBJ1-5 | - | - | TRBV12-5 | TGTGCTAGTGGCTCTTCCAATGCCGGGCCCCAGCATTTT | CASGSSNAGPQHF
TRBJ1-5 | - | TRBD1 | TRBV6-5 | TGTGCCAGCAGACACGGACAGGGTCCCCATCAGCCCCAGCATTTT | CASRHGQGPHQPQHF
TRBJ2-7 | few | - | TRBV28 | TGTGCCAGCAATAGTTGGGAGTACGAGCAGTACTTC | CASNSWEYEQYF
TRBJ2-3 | - | - | TRBV4-1 | TGCGCCAGCAGCCCATCCGGGCCGGGGGATACGCAGTATTTT | CASSPSGPGDTQYF
TRBJ2-5 | - | - | TRBV3-1/TRBV3-2 | TGTGCCAGCAGCCAAGATCTGGCTAGCGTGGAGACCCAGTACTTC | CASSQDLASVETQYF
TRBJ2-7 | - | - | TRBV2 | TGTGCCAGTCATTATGGGGGGAGCCCATACGAGCAGTACTTC | CASHYGGSPYEQYF
TRBJ2-4 | - | - | TRBV3-1/TRBV3-2 | TGTGCCAGCAGCCAGAGATCGGCCAAAAACATTCAGTACTTC | CASSQRSAKNIQYF
TRBJ1-1 | - | - | TRBV28 | TGTGCCAGCAGTCCTCCCCCCGGCACTGAAGCTTTCTTT | CASSPPPGTEAFF
TRBJ1-2 | - | - | TRBV9 | TGTGCCAGCAGCGTAGGGGGCATCGGCTATGGCTACACCTTC | CASSVGGIGYGYTF
TRBJ1-4 | once | - | TRBV21-1 | TGTGCCAGCAGCAAAGGCACGAGCACAACTAATGAAAAACTGTTTTTT | CASSKGTSTTNEKLFF
TRBJ1-1 | - | TRBD1 | TRBV9 | TGTGCCAGCAGCGGCGGACAGGGAAACACTGAAGCTTTCTTT | CASSGGQGNTEAFF
TRBJ2-7 | once | TRBD2 | TRBV3-1/TRBV3-2 | TGTGCCAGCAGCCGACTAGCGGGAAACTACGAGCAGTACTTC | CASSRLAGNYEQYF
TRBJ2-7 | - | TRBD1 | TRBV27 | TGTGCCAGCAGTTCTCGCCCCGGGACAGAGTACTTC | CASSSRPGTEYF
TRBJ1-2 | - | - | TRBV30 | TGTGCCTGGAGTCCCGGAGGAGACTATGGCTACACCTTC | CAWSPGGDYGYTF
TRBJ2-7 | - | - | TRBV4-1 | TGCGCCAGCAGCCAAGATATGAGGGAACCGTACTTC | CASSQDMREPYF
TRBJ2-3 | once | TRBD1 | TRBV5-1 | TGCGCCAGCAGCTTGGACAGGGGACCCACTAGCACAGATACGCAGTATTTT | CASSLDRGPTSTDTQYF
TRBJ2-5 | - | TRBD2 | TRBV3-1/TRBV3-2 | TGTGCCAGCAGCCGGATAGCGGGAGGGTTAGAGACCCAGTACTTC | CASSRIAGGLETQYF
TRBJ1-3 | - | - | TRBV9 | TGTGCCAGCAGCGTATCTCCTAGCTCTGGAAACACCATATATTTT | CASSVSPSSGNTIYF
TRBJ2-1 | - | - | TRBV9 | TGTGCCAGCAGCCCCCCGAGGGTTCCTGAGCAGTTCTTC | CASSPPRVPEQFF
TRBJ1-1 | - | TRBD1 | TRBV3-1/TRBV3-2 | TGTGCCAGCAGCCAGCTAGGGACAGGGGTGTCTGAAGCTTTCTTT | CASSQLGTGVSEAFF
TRBJ2-2 | - | - | TRBV30 | TGTGCCTACCGACAGTTAGCGAACACCGGGGAGCTGTTTTTT | CAYRQLANTGELFF